This entry is about one T cell receptor (beta chain). Its antigen is currently unknown. This specimen belongs to a study of blood T cells in healthy people across ages. Study in general: About one barcoded beta molecule per two T cells came from capture by template switching.

The second PCR ran about 6 to 12 cycles with a sample-barcoded 5' primer and J-beta primers. TCRdb re-called the 5' RACE reads with MiXCR, one entry per CDR3 protein. The table includes 890,000 or so distinct CDR3 sequences, around 62% detected once. General study results and limits: Naive T cell percentage strongly correlated with TCR beta diversity.

Trimming removed 0 bases from V and 11 bases from J, with 13 bases in between. In germline, CDR1 is PRHDT, CDR2 FYEKMQ (reference sequence). The CDR3 consists of 13 residues. The genes are TRBV13 and TRBJ2-5, with a weak D call TRBD2 (5 bases). Sequences were obtained from blood. The clonotype comes from a man aged 25 to 40 in good health. CDR3 residues: CASSLGRRGEQYF. The DNA for the CDR3 is TGTGCCAGCAGCTTAGGCCGGCGTGGGGAGCAGTACTTC.